Listed below are T cell receptor beta chains from one sample, sequenced in a study of blood T cell repertoires in COVID-19. Profiling relied on immunoSEQ multiplex PCR, and the TCRdb table lists in-frame clones only, not all of them. The sample lists over 50,000 clones, roughly 86% seen once, with roughly 15% in the top ten. Input material: peripheral blood. The origin of the receptors is a human donor in a cohort sampled during active COVID-19. Both conserved end residues are part of each CDR3. Fields, in order: clone size, D gene, V gene, CDR3 length, J gene, CDR3 DNA, CDR3 protein. The D gene is left open where the match is weak. Part of the rows lack a size; the others show once, few, many or a class for expanded clones.

NA	TRBD1	TRBV18	15	TRBJ2-1	TGTGCCAGCTCACCGGGACAGGGGTCCTACAATGAGCAGTTCTTC	CASSPGQGSYNEQFF
NA	NA	TRBV27	13	TRBJ2-5	TGTGCCAGCAGCCAATACAGGGAGGAGACCCAGTACTTC	CASSQYREETQYF
NA	TRBD2	TRBV3-1/TRBV3-2	14	TRBJ2-1	TGTGCCAGCAGCCGTAGCGGGGGGTACAATGAGCAGTTCTTC	CASSRSGGYNEQFF
few	NA	TRBV7-6	14	TRBJ1-2	TGTGCCAGCAGCTTCGCCGATCTACTCTATGGCTACACCTTC	CASSFADLLYGYTF
NA	NA	TRBV11-2	16	TRBJ1-2	TGTGCCAGCAGCTTAGGGCTTGGGGCAGGGAAGGCTGGCTACACCTTC	CASSLGLGAGKAGYTF
NA	NA	TRBV21-1	14	TRBJ2-1	TGTGCCCCGAGGGCTAGCGGGATCTTACGGGAGCAGTTCTTC	CAPRASGILREQFF
NA	NA	TRBV6-6	14	TRBJ2-1	TGTGCCAGCAGCCCCTCGGACATCAACAATGAGCAGTTCTTC	CASSPSDINNEQFF
NA	TRBD1	TRBV3-1/TRBV3-2	12	TRBJ1-4	TGTGCCAGCAGCCAAGATATAGGGGGACAGGCCTTT	CASSQDIGGQAF
NA	NA	TRBV28	17	TRBJ2-1	TGTGCCAGCAGTTCTAGCGTAGCGGCCTATCGTCGCAATGAGCAGTTCTTC	CASSSSVAAYRRNEQFF
once	TRBD1	TRBV7-9	13	TRBJ2-5	TGTGCCAGCCTCCAGGGGGCTCGGGAGACCCAGTACTTC	CASLQGARETQYF
NA	TRBD1	TRBV6-5	15	TRBJ1-6	TGTGCCAGCAGCCAGACAGGGGGTCGGAATTCACCCCTCCACTTT	CASSQTGGRNSPLHF
NA	TRBD1	TRBV9	15	TRBJ2-7	TGTGCCAGCAGCGTCACAGGGACAGGGTCGAGAGAGCAGTACTTC	CASSVTGTGSREQYF
NA	TRBD1	TRBV14	15	TRBJ2-7	TGTGCCAGCAGCCGAACCGGGACAGGGTCCTACGAGCAGTACTTC	CASSRTGTGSYEQYF
NA	NA	TRBV3-1/TRBV3-2	14	TRBJ1-1	TGTGCCAGCAGCCAACCTACAGGGAACACTGAAGCTTTCTTT	CASSQPTGNTEAFF
NA	TRBD1	TRBV5-1	14	TRBJ1-2	TGCGCCAGCAGCTTAACAACAGGGGTGTATGGCTACACCTTC	CASSLTTGVYGYTF
NA	NA	TRBV24-1	12	TRBJ2-1	TGTGCCACCTCGCAGGGGTACAATGAGCAGTTCTTC	CATSQGYNEQFF
NA	NA	TRBV18	14	TRBJ1-2	TGTGCCAGCTCACCGGCGGGGGGCGGCTATGGCTACACCTTC	CASSPAGGGYGYTF
NA	TRBD2	TRBV7-3	14	TRBJ2-1	TGTGCCAGCAGTCCCGGACTAGTTGGTGGTGAGCAGTTCTTC	CASSPGLVGGEQFF
NA	TRBD2	TRBV11-2	16	TRBJ2-1	TGTGCCAGCAGCTTAAGGTTACTAGCGGGAGGATATGAGCAGTTCTTC	CASSLRLLAGGYEQFF
NA	NA	TRBV19	17	TRBJ2-1	TGTGCCAGTAGTCCCAAACCAGCGGGCGTATTAGTTAATGAGCAGTTCTTC	CASSPKPAGVLVNEQFF
NA	NA	TRBV11-3	15	TRBJ1-1	TGTGCCAGCACTCCACCGGGGAAGGCGAACACTGAAGCTTTCTTT	CASTPPGKANTEAFF
NA	NA	TRBV15	16	TRBJ2-7	TGTGCCACCAGCAGAGATCGATCGGACTACTCCTACGAGCAGTACTTC	CATSRDRSDYSYEQYF
once	NA	TRBV5-5	14	TRBJ1-1	TGTGCCAGCAACCGTCAGGGAAGTAAGACTGAAGCTTTCTTT	CASNRQGSKTEAFF
NA	NA	TRBV9	15	TRBJ1-1	TGTGCCAGCAGCGTCGACTCACATACGAACACTGAAGCTTTCTTT	CASSVDSHTNTEAFF
NA	TRBD2	TRBV10-1	13	TRBJ2-7	TGCGCCAGCAGTAGCGGGGAACCCTACGAGCAGTACTTC	CASSSGEPYEQYF
NA	NA	TRBV7-9	15	TRBJ1-6	TGTGCCAGCAGCCCCCTTGGGGGGGGAAATTCACCCCTCCACTTT	CASSPLGGGNSPLHF
NA	TRBD1	TRBV7-3	15	TRBJ2-1	TGTGCCAGCAGCCCCACAGACAGGGGGCGCAATGAGCAGTTCTTC	CASSPTDRGRNEQFF
NA	TRBD2	TRBV7-6	14	TRBJ2-7	TGTGCCAGCACCCCTCTAGCGGCCTCCTACGAGCAGTACTTC	CASTPLAASYEQYF
NA	TRBD2	TRBV6-6	19	TRBJ2-7	TGTGCCAGCAGTCGGCCGCAAATGGGACTAGCGGGAGTTAAGCTCGAGCAGTACTTC	CASSRPQMGLAGVKLEQYF
NA	TRBD1	TRBV9	15	TRBJ2-7	TGTGCCAGCAGCGTAGAGACAGGGGGCTACTACGAGCAGTACTTC	CASSVETGGYYEQYF
NA	TRBD1	TRBV9	16	TRBJ1-3	TGTGCCAGCAGCCGAAACCCGACAGGGGGCGGAAACACCATATATTTT	CASSRNPTGGGNTIYF
NA	TRBD1	TRBV5-1	13	TRBJ2-7	TGCGCCAGCAGCCATGACAGGGGCGTCGAGCAGTACTTC	CASSHDRGVEQYF
once	NA	TRBV6-5	15	TRBJ2-1	TGTGCCACTCAACAGGCCTCCGGGACAAACAATGAGCAGTTCTTC	CATQQASGTNNEQFF
once	TRBD1	TRBV18	14	TRBJ2-7	TGTGCCAGCTCACCTGACAGGGGGCTGGGCGAGCAGTACTTC	CASSPDRGLGEQYF
NA	TRBD1	TRBV27	15	TRBJ1-6	TGTGCCACCCACCTGTCAACAGGGGTCGGTTCACCCCTCCACTTT	CATHLSTGVGSPLHF
NA	TRBD1	TRBV28	15	TRBJ2-5	TGTGCCAGCAGCCAGCCCAGGGGGCCAGGGGAGACCCAGTACTTC	CASSQPRGPGETQYF
once	NA	TRBV28	16	TRBJ1-5	TGTGCCAGCAGTCAAGGGGGGGTGGCTGGCAATCAGCCCCAGCATTTT	CASSQGGVAGNQPQHF
NA	NA	TRBV19	14	TRBJ1-1	TGTGCCAGTAGTATATCCCCTTCGGGGGGCGAAGCTTTCTTT	CASSISPSGGEAFF
NA	TRBD1	TRBV9	17	TRBJ2-1	TGTGCCAGCAGCGTAGAACGGGCGACAGGGCTCGACAATGAGCAGTTCTTC	CASSVERATGLDNEQFF
NA	NA	TRBV6-2/TRBV6-3	12	TRBJ2-7	TGTGCCAGCAGTTACGAAGTACGAGGGCAGTACTTC	CASSYEVRGQYF
NA	NA	TRBV30	13	TRBJ2-3	TGTGCCTGTAAGAGGTACTCGCAAGATACGCAGTATTTT	CACKRYSQDTQYF
NA	TRBD1	TRBV5-4	14	TRBJ1-2	TGTGCCAGCAGCCCCGGGACAGGGAATAATGGCTACACCTTC	CASSPGTGNNGYTF
medium-sized	TRBD2	TRBV19	15	TRBJ2-7	TGTGCCAGTAGTTCGCGACTAGCGGTTTCCTCAGAGCAGTACTTC	CASSSRLAVSSEQYF
NA	TRBD1	TRBV6-4	15	TRBJ1-2	TGTGCCAGCAGTGACGGGAACAGGGGTACGAAAGGCTACACCTTC	CASSDGNRGTKGYTF
NA	TRBD1	TRBV5-1	16	TRBJ1-1	TGCGCCAGCAGTTTCAATAGTCAGGGGGAAGACACTGAAGCTTTCTTT	CASSFNSQGEDTEAFF
few	NA	TRBV24-1	12	TRBJ1-2	TGTGCCACCAGTGACCGGACTGATGGCTACACCTTC	CATSDRTDGYTF
few	NA	TRBV6-1	13	TRBJ1-5	TGTGCCAGCAGCAACACAATCAATCAGCCCCAGCATTTT	CASSNTINQPQHF
NA	TRBD1	TRBV6-5	14	TRBJ1-2	TGTGCCAGCAGCTGGACAGGGGCCCAGGGAGGCTACACCTTC	CASSWTGAQGGYTF
NA	NA	TRBV7-2	14	TRBJ1-1	TGTGCCAGCAGCTTAGGAGGGTTTGGCACTGAAGCTTTCTTT	CASSLGGFGTEAFF
NA	NA	TRBV29-1	13	TRBJ2-2	TGCAGCGTTGGAAGGACTTACACCGGGGAGCTGTTTTTT	CSVGRTYTGELFF
NA	NA	TRBV7-3	15	TRBJ2-1	TGTGCCAGCAGCCGAAGGGACTCCCTCGTGAGTGAGCAGTTCTTC	CASSRRDSLVSEQFF
NA	TRBD2	TRBV5-5	15	TRBJ2-5	TGTGCCAGCAACCTTAGCGGGAGATTGCAAGAGACCCAGTACTTC	CASNLSGRLQETQYF
NA	NA	TRBV7-2	14	TRBJ1-1	TGTGCCAGCAGCTTAGCCGGGAATTGGACTGAAGCTTTCTTT	CASSLAGNWTEAFF
once	NA	TRBV7-2	14	TRBJ2-7	TGTGCCAGCAGCTTAGCGTTCCGAGCCCCCGAGCAGTACTTC	CASSLAFRAPEQYF
NA	TRBD1	TRBV19	16	TRBJ1-1	TGTGCCAGTTTGAACGTTCCGGGACAGGGCGTCCCCGAAGCTTTCTTT	CASLNVPGQGVPEAFF
NA	NA	TRBV7-6	12	TRBJ2-1	TGTGCCAGCAGCTTGGGGAGTACTGAGCAGTTCTTC	CASSLGSTEQFF
NA	NA	TRBV5-1	14	TRBJ2-7	TGCGCCAGCAGCTTGGACAGCCTCCAGTACGAGCAGTACTTC	CASSLDSLQYEQYF
NA	TRBD1	TRBV18	14	TRBJ2-7	TGTGCCAGCTCACCGGGACAGGGGCCCTACGAGCAGTACTTC	CASSPGQGPYEQYF
NA	TRBD2	TRBV5-4	17	TRBJ2-3	TGTGCCAGCAGCTTAAGACTAGCGGGAGTTGGAGCAGATACGCAGTATTTT	CASSLRLAGVGADTQYF